A selection of T cell receptor beta chains follows, all from one sample in a study of shared T cell receptors in the human thymus. Libraries were prepared by immunoSEQ multiplex PCR; TCRdb keeps only in-frame clonotypes and omits some of them. The sample includes about 540,000 clones, around 78% of them seen just once. This sample also appeared in a second study, on human thymus T cells.

Sample: thymocytes. These receptors all stem from a boy less than two years old with a congenital heart defect. CDR3s include the opening cysteine and the closing phenylalanine or tryptophan. A D gene is named only where the DNA matches it firmly. The size field is filled for only some rows; it gives once, few, many or a size class.

clone_size d_call j_call v_call cdr3_aa cdr3_nt
NA NA TRBJ2-7 TRBV7-6 CASLPEGKEQYF TGTGCCAGCCTCCCCGAGGGCAAGGAGCAGTACTTC
NA TRBD2 TRBJ2-3 TRBV2 CASSEASGSTDTQYF TGTGCCAGCAGTGAGGCTAGCGGCAGCACAGATACGCAGTATTTT
NA TRBD2 TRBJ2-7 TRBV5-8 CASSLGGGYEQYF TGTGCCAGCAGCTTGGGCGGGGGTTACGAGCAGTACTTC
NA TRBD2 TRBJ2-3 TRBV5-4 CASRRAGPTDTQYF TGTGCCAGCAGGCGAGCGGGACCCACAGATACGCAGTATTTT
NA NA TRBJ2-7 TRBV9 CASSVGQDAQGKYF TGTGCCAGCAGCGTAGGGCAGGACGCCCAGGGAAAGTACTTC
NA TRBD2 TRBJ2-1 TRBV27 CASSFVSSGSNEQFF TGTGCCAGCAGTTTTGTGTCTAGCGGGAGTAATGAGCAGTTCTTC
once NA TRBJ2-3 TRBV4-3 CASSQVLDLGSSTDTQYF TGCGCCAGCAGCCAAGTACTCGATTTGGGCTCTAGCACAGATACGCAGTATTTT
NA TRBD1 TRBJ1-3 TRBV7-2 CASSPRTGLPLSGNTIYF TGTGCCAGCAGCCCTCGGACAGGGCTGCCCCTCTCTGGAAACACCATATATTTT
NA TRBD2 TRBJ2-7 TRBV6-5 CASSSSGGRTYEQYF TGTGCCAGCAGTTCCAGCGGGGGAAGGACCTACGAGCAGTACTTC
NA TRBD1 TRBJ2-7 TRBV27 CASSPSGQASYEQYF TGTGCCAGCAGTCCCTCCGGACAGGCCTCCTACGAGCAGTACTTC
NA TRBD2 TRBJ2-5 TRBV5-6 CASSLSGKGGETQYF TGTGCCAGCAGCTTGAGCGGGAAGGGTGGAGAGACCCAGTACTTC
NA TRBD1 TRBJ1-2 TRBV6-1 CASSEGTGGGYGYTF TGTGCCAGCAGTGAAGGGACAGGGGGAGGCTATGGCTACACCTTC
few TRBD2 TRBJ2-1 TRBV7-9 CASSLAREEYNEQFF TGTGCCAGCAGCTTAGCGCGGGAGGAGTACAATGAGCAGTTCTTC
few TRBD2 TRBJ2-3 TRBV11-3 CASSLGASGAYEDTQYF TGTGCCAGCAGCTTAGGGGCTAGCGGAGCTTACGAAGATACGCAGTATTTT
NA NA TRBJ2-7 TRBV27 CASSLRGTTYEQYF TGTGCCAGCAGTTTACGAGGCACCACCTACGAGCAGTACTTC
NA NA TRBJ1-2 TRBV5-1 CASSFRQKKTYGYTF TGCGCCAGCAGCTTCCGACAGAAGAAAACTTATGGCTACACCTTC
NA TRBD2 TRBJ2-3 TRBV7-9 CASSLGCAGVDTQYF TGTGCCAGCAGCTTAGGTTGCGCGGGAGTAGATACGCAGTATTTT
once NA TRBJ2-2 TRBV4-1 CASSLLSGGELFF TGCGCCAGCAGCCTACTGTCGGGCGGGGAGCTGTTTTTT
few NA TRBJ1-1 TRBV6-5 CASTHGGRITEAFF TGTGCCAGCACCCACGGGGGACGGATCACTGAAGCTTTCTTT
NA NA TRBJ1-3 TRBV11-3 CASSSKQGNSGNTIYF TGTGCCAGCAGCTCGAAACAGGGCAACTCTGGAAACACCATATATTTT
once TRBD2 TRBJ2-3 TRBV28 CASSLAEGLAHDTQYF TGTGCCAGCAGTTTGGCGGAGGGACTAGCTCACGATACGCAGTATTTT
NA NA TRBJ2-1 TRBV7-8 CASLPPGEVYNEQFF TGTGCCAGCCTTCCCCCCGGGGAAGTTTACAATGAGCAGTTCTTC
NA NA TRBJ2-3 TRBV5-6 CASSRRSGTQYF TGTGCCAGCAGCCGGAGGAGTGGTACGCAGTATTTT
NA TRBD2 TRBJ2-7 TRBV28 CASSLPLPSGKAAGQYF TGTGCCAGCAGTTTACCTCTACCTAGCGGGAAAGCGGCGGGGCAGTACTTC
NA NA TRBJ1-1 TRBV5-1 CASSLRGNTEAFF TGCGCCAGCAGCTTGAGGGGGAACACTGAAGCTTTCTTT
NA TRBD1 TRBJ2-7 TRBV7-9 CASSSKDRAFSPTYEQYF TGTGCCAGCAGCTCCAAGGACAGGGCATTTAGTCCAACCTACGAGCAGTACTTC
NA NA TRBJ2-2 TRBV28 CASTSPQQAPNTGELFF TGTGCCAGCACTTCCCCGCAGCAGGCCCCTAACACCGGGGAGCTGTTTTTT
NA NA TRBJ2-2 TRBV21-1 CASSIPTGQWTGELFF TGTGCCAGCAGCATACCCACCGGACAGTGGACCGGGGAGCTGTTTTTT
NA TRBD2 TRBJ2-1 TRBV19 CASSILAGHNNEQFF TGTGCCAGTAGTATCCTAGCGGGACACAACAATGAGCAGTTCTTC
few TRBD2 TRBJ2-1 TRBV7-9 CASSLAQSGRASYNEQFF TGTGCCAGCAGCTTAGCCCAAAGCGGGAGGGCCTCCTACAATGAGCAGTTCTTC